Listed below are T cell receptor beta chains from one sample, sequenced in a study of shared clonotypes between healthy human individuals. The assay was immunoSEQ multiplex PCR, and TCRdb's table has in-frame clones only and misses some. The repertoire holds roughly 2 million clones, with roughly 94% as singletons. Source material: naive CD8+ T cells sorted from blood. These receptors all come from a man younger than 35 in good health. The CDR3 runs from the conserved cysteine through the conserved F or W. The D gene is left open where the match is weak. Clone size is not always given. Where it is, it says once, few, many or a class for expanded clones.

D: -; size: -; J: TRBJ2-1; V: TRBV9; length: 13; CDR3: CASSVEGEHEQFF; DNA: TGTGCCAGCAGCGTAGAAGGGGAGCATGAGCAGTTCTTC
D: -; size: -; J: TRBJ1-1; V: TRBV25-1; length: 13; CDR3: CASSEGIGTEAFF; DNA: TGTGCCAGCAGTGAAGGTATCGGGACTGAAGCTTTCTTT
D: -; size: -; J: TRBJ2-7; V: TRBV7-8; length: 17; CDR3: CASSLGKGDLFSYEQYF; DNA: TGTGCCAGCAGCTTAGGAAAGGGTGATCTATTCTCCTACGAGCAGTACTTC
D: -; size: -; J: TRBJ2-2; V: TRBV7-6; length: 15; CDR3: CASSLEVPNTGELFF; DNA: TGTGCCAGCAGCTTAGAGGTCCCGAACACCGGGGAGCTGTTTTTT
D: -; size: -; J: TRBJ1-4; V: TRBV4-3; length: 13; CDR3: CASSQDEGLGLFF; DNA: TGCGCCAGCAGCCAAGATGAGGGTTTGGGACTGTTTTTT
D: -; size: -; J: TRBJ2-7; V: TRBV5-1; length: 14; CDR3: CASRGERGPYEQYF; DNA: TGCGCCAGCAGAGGGGAGAGAGGACCCTACGAGCAGTACTTC
D: -; size: -; J: TRBJ2-7; V: TRBV4-3; length: 15; CDR3: CASSQANRGGYEQYF; DNA: TGCGCCAGCAGCCAAGCAAACAGGGGGGGGTACGAGCAGTACTTC
D: TRBD2; size: -; J: TRBJ2-1; V: TRBV5-1; length: 15; CDR3: CASRLAGDSYNEQFF; DNA: TGCGCCAGCAGACTAGCGGGGGACTCCTACAATGAGCAGTTCTTC
D: TRBD1; size: once; J: TRBJ1-1; V: TRBV11-1; length: 15; CDR3: CASSLAGTENTEAFF; DNA: TGTGCCAGCAGCTTAGCCGGGACAGAGAACACTGAAGCTTTCTTT
D: -; size: -; J: TRBJ2-3; V: TRBV9; length: 16; CDR3: CASSSLGRGGTDTQYF; DNA: TGTGCCAGCAGCTCTCTAGGGAGGGGGGGCACAGATACGCAGTATTTT
D: -; size: -; J: TRBJ2-1; V: TRBV2; length: 12; CDR3: CASSEWSNEQFF; DNA: TGTGCCAGCAGTGAATGGTCCAATGAGCAGTTCTTC
D: -; size: -; J: TRBJ2-3; V: TRBV5-6; length: 13; CDR3: CASSLGELDTQYF; DNA: TGTGCCAGCAGCTTGGGGGAACTAGATACGCAGTATTTT
D: -; size: -; J: TRBJ2-1; V: TRBV2; length: 16; CDR3: CASSAQAERTYNEQFF; DNA: TGTGCCAGCAGTGCTCAGGCCGAGAGAACCTACAATGAGCAGTTCTTC
D: -; size: -; J: TRBJ2-7; V: TRBV29-1; length: 12; CDR3: CSVEASSYEQYF; DNA: TGCAGCGTTGAGGCATCCTCCTACGAGCAGTACTTC
D: -; size: -; J: TRBJ2-1; V: TRBV6-1; length: 15; CDR3: CASSELAVSYNEQFF; DNA: TGTGCCAGCAGTGAATTAGCGGTCTCCTACAATGAGCAGTTCTTC
D: TRBD1; size: -; J: TRBJ2-7; V: TRBV11-2; length: 17; CDR3: CASSPEGTVWGSYEQYF; DNA: TGTGCCAGCAGCCCAGAGGGGACAGTTTGGGGATCCTACGAGCAGTACTTC
D: -; size: -; J: TRBJ1-4; V: TRBV30; length: 17; CDR3: CAWSLSLHLATNEKLFF; DNA: TGTGCCTGGAGCTTGTCGTTACACCTCGCAACTAATGAAAAACTGTTTTTT
D: -; size: -; J: TRBJ2-1; V: TRBV27; length: 16; CDR3: CASSYSGGGSYNEQFF; DNA: TGTGCCAGCTCTTACTCAGGAGGGGGCTCCTACAATGAGCAGTTCTTC
D: -; size: -; J: TRBJ2-7; V: TRBV7-9; length: 13; CDR3: CASSLDGDYEQYF; DNA: TGTGCCAGCAGCCTGGACGGGGACTACGAGCAGTACTTC
D: TRBD2; size: -; J: TRBJ2-2; V: TRBV7-8; length: 16; CDR3: CASSLSGGPNTGELFF; DNA: TGTGCCAGCAGTCTGAGCGGGGGGCCTAACACCGGGGAGCTGTTTTTT
D: -; size: -; J: TRBJ2-7; V: TRBV4-1; length: 14; CDR3: CASSHSRLGYEQYF; DNA: TGCGCCAGCAGCCACTCGAGACTAGGGTACGAGCAGTACTTC
D: TRBD2; size: -; J: TRBJ2-7; V: TRBV10-3; length: 13; CDR3: CAITSGSFHEQYF; DNA: TGTGCCATCACTAGCGGGAGTTTTCACGAGCAGTACTTC
D: -; size: -; J: TRBJ2-7; V: TRBV5-4; length: 12; CDR3: CASSLGRGEQYF; DNA: TGTGCCAGCAGCTTGGGGAGGGGCGAGCAGTACTTC
D: -; size: -; J: TRBJ2-2; V: TRBV4-1; length: 16; CDR3: CASSQDLEGRTGELFF; DNA: TGCGCCAGCAGCCAAGATCTCGAGGGTCGCACCGGGGAGCTGTTTTTT
D: -; size: -; J: TRBJ2-6; V: TRBV29-1; length: 15; CDR3: CSVEWGSSGANVLTF; DNA: TGCAGCGTTGAGTGGGGGAGCTCTGGGGCCAACGTCCTGACTTTC
D: -; size: -; J: TRBJ1-2; V: TRBV9; length: 13; CDR3: CASTPNPDYGYTF; DNA: TGTGCCAGCACCCCAAACCCCGATTATGGCTACACCTTC
D: TRBD2; size: -; J: TRBJ2-5; V: TRBV7-9; length: 16; CDR3: CASSAQLAGAQETQYF; DNA: TGTGCCAGCAGCGCCCAACTAGCGGGGGCTCAAGAGACCCAGTACTTC